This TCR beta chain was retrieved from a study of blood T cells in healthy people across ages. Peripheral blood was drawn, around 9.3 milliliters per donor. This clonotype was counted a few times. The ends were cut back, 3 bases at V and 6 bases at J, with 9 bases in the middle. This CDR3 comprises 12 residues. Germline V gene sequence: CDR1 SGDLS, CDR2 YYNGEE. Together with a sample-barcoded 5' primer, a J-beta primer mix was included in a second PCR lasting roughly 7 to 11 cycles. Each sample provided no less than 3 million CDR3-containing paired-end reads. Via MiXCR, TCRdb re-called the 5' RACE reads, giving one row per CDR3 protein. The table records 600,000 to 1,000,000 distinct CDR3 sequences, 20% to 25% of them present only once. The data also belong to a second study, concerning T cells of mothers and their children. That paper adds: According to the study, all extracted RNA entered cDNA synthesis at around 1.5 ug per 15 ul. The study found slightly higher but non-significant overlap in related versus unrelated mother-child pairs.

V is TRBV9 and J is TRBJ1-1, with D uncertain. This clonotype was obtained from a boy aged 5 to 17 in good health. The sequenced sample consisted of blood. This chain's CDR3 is CASSEFTPEAFF. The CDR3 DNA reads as TGTGCCAGCAGCGAATTCACACCTGAAGCTTTCTTT.